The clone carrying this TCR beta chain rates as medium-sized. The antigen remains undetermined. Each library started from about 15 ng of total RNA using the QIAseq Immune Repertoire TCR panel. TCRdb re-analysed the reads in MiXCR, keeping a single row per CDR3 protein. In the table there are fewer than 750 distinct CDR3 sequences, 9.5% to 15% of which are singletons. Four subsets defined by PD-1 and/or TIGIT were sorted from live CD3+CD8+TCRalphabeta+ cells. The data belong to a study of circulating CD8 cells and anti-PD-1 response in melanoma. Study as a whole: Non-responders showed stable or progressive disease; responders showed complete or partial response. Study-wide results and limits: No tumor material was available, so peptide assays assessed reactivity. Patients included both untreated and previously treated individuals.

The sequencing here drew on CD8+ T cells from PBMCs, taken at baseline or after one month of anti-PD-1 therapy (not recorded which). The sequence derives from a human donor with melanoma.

CDR3 region: CASSLFGGTSYEQYF. The CDR3 DNA is TGTGCCAGCAGTTTGTTCGGGGGGACATCCTACGAGCAGTACTTC. This sequence joins TRBV27 and TRBJ2-7, with D possibly matching TRBD2 (7 bases). The germline CDR1 and CDR2 sequences are MNHEY and SMNVEV (reference sequence). The CDR3 covers 15 residues. V was cut by 3 bases and J by 1 base, with 13 bases left in between.